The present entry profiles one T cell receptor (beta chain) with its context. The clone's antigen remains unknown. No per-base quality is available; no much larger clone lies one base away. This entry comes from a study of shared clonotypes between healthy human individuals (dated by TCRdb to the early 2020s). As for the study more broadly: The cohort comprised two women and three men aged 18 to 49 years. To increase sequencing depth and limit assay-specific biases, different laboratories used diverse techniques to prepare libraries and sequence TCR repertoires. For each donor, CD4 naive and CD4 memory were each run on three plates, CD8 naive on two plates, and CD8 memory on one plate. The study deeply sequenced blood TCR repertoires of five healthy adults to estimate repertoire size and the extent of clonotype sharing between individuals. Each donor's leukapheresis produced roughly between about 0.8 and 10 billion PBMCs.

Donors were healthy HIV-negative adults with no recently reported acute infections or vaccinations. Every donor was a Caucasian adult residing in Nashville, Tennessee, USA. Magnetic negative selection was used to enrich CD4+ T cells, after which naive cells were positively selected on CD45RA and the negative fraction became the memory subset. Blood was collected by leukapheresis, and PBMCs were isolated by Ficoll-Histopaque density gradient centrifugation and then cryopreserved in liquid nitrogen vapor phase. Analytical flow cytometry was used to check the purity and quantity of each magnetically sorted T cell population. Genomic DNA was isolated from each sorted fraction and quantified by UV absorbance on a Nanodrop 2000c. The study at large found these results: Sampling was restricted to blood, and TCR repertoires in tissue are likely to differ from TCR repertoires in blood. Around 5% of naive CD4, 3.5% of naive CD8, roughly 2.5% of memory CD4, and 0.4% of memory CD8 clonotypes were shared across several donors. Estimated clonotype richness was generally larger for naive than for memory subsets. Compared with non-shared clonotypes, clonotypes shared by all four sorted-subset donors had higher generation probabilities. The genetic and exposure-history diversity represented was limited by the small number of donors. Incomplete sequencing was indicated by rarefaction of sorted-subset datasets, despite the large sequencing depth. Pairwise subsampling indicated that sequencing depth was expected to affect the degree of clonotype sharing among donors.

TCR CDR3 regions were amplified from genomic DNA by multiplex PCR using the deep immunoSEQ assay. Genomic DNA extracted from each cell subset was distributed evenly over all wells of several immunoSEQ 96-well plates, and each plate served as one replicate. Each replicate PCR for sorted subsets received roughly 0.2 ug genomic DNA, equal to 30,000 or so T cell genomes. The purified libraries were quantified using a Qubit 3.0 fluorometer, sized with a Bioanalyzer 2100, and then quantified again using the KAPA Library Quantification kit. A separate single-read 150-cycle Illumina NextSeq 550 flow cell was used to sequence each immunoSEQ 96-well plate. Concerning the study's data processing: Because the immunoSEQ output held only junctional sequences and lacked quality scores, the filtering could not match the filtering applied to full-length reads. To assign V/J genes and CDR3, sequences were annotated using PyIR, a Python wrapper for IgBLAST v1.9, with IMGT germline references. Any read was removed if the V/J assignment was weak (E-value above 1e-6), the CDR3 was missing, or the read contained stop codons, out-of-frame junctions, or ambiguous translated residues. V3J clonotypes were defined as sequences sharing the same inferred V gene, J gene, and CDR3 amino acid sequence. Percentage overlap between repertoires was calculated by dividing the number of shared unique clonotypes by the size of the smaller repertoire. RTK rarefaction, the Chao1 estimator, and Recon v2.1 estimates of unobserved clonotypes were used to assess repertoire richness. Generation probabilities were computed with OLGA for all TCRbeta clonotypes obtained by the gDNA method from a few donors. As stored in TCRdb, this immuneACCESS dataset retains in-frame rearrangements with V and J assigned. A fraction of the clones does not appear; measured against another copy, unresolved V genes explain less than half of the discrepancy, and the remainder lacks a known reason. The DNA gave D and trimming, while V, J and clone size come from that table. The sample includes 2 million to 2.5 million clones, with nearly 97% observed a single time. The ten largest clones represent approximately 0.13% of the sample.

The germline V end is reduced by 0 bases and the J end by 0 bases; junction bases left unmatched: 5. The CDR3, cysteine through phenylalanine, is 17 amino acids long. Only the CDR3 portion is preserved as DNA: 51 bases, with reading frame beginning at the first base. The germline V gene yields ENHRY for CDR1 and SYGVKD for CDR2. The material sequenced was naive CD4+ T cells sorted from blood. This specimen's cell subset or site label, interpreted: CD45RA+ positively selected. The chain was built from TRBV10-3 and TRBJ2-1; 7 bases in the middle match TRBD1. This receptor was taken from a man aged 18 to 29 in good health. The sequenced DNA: TGTGCCATCAGTGAGTCCCCCGGACAGGCCTCCTACAATGAGCAGTTCTTC. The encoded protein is CAISESPGQASYNEQFF.